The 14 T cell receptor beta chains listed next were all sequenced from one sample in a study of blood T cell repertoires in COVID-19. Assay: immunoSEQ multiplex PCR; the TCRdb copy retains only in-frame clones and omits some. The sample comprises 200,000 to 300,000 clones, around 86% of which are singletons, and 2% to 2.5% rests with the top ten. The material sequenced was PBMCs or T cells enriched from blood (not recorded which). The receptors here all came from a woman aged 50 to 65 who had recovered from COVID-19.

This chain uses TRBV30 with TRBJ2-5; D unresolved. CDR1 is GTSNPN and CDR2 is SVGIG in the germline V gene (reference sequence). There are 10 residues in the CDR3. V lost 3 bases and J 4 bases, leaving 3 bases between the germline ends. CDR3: CAWSRETQYF. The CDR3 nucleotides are TGTGCCTGGAGCCGAGAGACCCAGTACTTC. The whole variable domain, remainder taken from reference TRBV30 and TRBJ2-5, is SQTIHQWPATLVQPVGSPLSLECTVEGTSNPNLYWYRQAAGRGLQLLFYSVGIGQISSEVPQNLSASRPQDRQFILSSKKLLLSDSGFYLCAWSRETQYFGPGTRLLVL.

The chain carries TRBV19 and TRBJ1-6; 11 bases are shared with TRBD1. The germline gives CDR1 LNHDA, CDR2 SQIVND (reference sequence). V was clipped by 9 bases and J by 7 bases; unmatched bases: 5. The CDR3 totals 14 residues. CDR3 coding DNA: TGTGCCAGCAGGACAGGGGGCAACAATTCACCCCTCCACTTT. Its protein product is CASRTGGNNSPLHF.

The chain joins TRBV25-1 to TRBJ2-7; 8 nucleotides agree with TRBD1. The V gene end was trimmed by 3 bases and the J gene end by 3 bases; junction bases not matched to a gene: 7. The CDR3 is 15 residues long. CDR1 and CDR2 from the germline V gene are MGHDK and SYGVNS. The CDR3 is CASSDVMDRVYEQYF. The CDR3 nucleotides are TGTGCCAGCAGTGATGTTATGGACAGGGTCTACGAGCAGTACTTC.

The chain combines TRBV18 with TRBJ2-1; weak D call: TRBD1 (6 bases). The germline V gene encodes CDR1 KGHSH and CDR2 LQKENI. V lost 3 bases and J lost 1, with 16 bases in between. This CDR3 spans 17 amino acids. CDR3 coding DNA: TGTGCCAGCTCACCGGGGGCAAGCTCTATTTCCTACAATGAGCAGTTCTTC. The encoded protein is CASSPGASSISYNEQFF.

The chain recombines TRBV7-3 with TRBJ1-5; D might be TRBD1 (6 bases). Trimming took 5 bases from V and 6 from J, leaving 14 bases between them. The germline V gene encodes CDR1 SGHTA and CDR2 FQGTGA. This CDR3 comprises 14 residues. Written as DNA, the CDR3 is TGTGCCAGCAGCAAAACAGGGTCCGGTCAGCCCCAGCATTTT. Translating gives CASSKTGSGQPQHF.

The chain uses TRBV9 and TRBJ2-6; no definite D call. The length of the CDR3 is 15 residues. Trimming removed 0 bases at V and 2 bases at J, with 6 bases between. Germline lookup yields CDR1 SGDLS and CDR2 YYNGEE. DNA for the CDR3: TGTGCCAGCAGCGTAGCGGTGACTGGGGCCAACGTCCTGACTTTC. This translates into CASSVAVTGANVLTF. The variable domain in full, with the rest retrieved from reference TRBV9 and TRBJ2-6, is DSGVTQTPKHLITATGQRVTLRCSPRSGDLSVYWYQQSLDQGLQFLIQYYNGEERAKGNILERFSAQQFPDLHSELNLSSLELGDSALYFCASSVAVTGANVLTFGAGSRLTVL.

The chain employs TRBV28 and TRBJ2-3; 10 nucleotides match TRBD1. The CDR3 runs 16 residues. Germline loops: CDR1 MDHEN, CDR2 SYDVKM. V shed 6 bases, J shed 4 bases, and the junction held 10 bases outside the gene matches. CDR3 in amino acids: CASSSPGTGVADTQYF. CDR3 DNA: TGTGCCAGCAGCTCACCTGGGACAGGGGTTGCAGATACGCAGTATTTT.

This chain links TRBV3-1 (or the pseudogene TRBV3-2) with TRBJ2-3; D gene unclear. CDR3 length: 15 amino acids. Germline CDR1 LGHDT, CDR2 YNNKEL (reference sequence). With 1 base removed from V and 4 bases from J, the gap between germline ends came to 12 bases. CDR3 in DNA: TGTGCCAGCAGCCAAGGGTTTCGCGTCCCAGATACGCAGTATTTT. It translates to CASSQGFRVPDTQYF.

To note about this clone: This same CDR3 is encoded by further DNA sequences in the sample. The DNA for the CDR3 is TGCAGTGCCGCGCCTCAGGGTGGCTACACCTTC. It yields the protein CSAAPQGGYTF. The J gene is TRBJ1-2, the V gene TRBV20-1; possible D gene TRBD1, 5 bases. V lost 6 bases and J 7 bases, leaving 12 bases between the germline ends. The CDR3 is 11 amino acids. Germline V gene sequence: CDR1 DFQATT, CDR2 SNEGSKA (reference sequence).

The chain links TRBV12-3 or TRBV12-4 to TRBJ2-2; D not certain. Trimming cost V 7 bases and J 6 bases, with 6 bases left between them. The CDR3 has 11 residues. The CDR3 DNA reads TGTGCCAGCACCCCGGCCGGGGAGCTGTTTTTT. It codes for CASTPAGELFF.

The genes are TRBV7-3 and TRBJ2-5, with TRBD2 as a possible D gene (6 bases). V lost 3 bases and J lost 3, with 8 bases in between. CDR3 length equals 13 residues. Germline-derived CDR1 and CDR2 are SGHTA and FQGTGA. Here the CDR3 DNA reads TGTGCCAGCAGCTTCGGCGGGAAAGAGACCCAGTACTTC. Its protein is CASSFGGKETQYF.

CDR3 DNA sequence: TGTGCCAGCAAGCTACCGGGACAGGGTACCGAGCAGTACTTC. Translating gives CASKLPGQGTEQYF. V is TRBV11-2 and J is TRBJ2-7; TRBD1 aligns across 9 bases. Trimming cost V 7 bases and J 6 bases; bases outside gene matches: 10. CDR3 size: 14 residues. Germline V gives CDR1 SGHAT, CDR2 FQNNGV.

CDR3 coding DNA: TGTGCCAGCAGTGAAGCGCAGGGGGGTCCTCGGGAGCAGTACTTC. The encoded protein is CASSEAQGGPREQYF. The chain employs TRBV6-1 and TRBJ2-7, with D tentatively TRBD1 (7 bases). Trimming cost V 0 bases and J 7 bases, with 16 bases left between them. Germline V gene data show CDR1 as MNHNS and CDR2 as SASEGT. The CDR3 consists of 15 residues.

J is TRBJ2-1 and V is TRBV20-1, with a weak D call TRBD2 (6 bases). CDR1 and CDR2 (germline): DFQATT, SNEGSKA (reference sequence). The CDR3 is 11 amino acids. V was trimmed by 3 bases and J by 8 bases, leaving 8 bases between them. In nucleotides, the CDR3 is TGCAGTGCTAGGGAGGGTTATGAGCAGTTCTTC. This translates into CSAREGYEQFF.